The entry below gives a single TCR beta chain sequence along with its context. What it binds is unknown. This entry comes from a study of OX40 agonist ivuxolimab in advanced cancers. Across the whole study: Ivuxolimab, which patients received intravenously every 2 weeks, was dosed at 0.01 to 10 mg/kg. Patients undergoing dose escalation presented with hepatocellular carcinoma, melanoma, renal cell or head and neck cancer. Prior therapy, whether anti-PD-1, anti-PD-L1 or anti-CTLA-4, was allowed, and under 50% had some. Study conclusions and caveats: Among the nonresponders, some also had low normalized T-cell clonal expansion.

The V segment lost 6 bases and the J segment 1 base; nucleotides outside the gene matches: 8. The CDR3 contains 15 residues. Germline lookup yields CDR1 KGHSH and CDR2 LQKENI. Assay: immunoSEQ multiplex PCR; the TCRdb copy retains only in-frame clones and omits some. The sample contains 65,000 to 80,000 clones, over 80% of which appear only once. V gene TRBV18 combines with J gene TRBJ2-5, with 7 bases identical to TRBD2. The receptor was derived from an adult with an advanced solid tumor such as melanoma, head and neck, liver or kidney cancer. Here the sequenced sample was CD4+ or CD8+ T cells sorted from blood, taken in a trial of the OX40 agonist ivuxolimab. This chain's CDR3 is CASSPREGAQETQYF. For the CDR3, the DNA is TGTGCCAGCTCCCCAAGGGAGGGTGCCCAAGAGACCCAGTACTTC.